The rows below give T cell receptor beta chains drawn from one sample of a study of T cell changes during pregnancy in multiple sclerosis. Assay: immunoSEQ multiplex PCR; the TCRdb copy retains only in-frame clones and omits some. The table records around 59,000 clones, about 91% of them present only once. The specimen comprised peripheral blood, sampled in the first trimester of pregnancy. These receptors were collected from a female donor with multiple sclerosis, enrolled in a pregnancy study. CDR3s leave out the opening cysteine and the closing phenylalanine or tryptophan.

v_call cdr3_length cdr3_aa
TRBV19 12 ASSMRQGFEPQH
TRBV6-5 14 ASSYIPPGTTGEQY
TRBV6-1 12 ASSEIYREGEAF
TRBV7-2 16 ASSLRTSGGNRQETQY
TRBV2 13 ASTEAGFRNQPQH
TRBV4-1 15 ASSQDASGGGTDTQY
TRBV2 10 ASSGQKNIQY
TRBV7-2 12 ASSLDLGGYGYT
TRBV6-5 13 ASSYSTGGESPLH
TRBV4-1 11 ASSQVGGNEQF
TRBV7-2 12 ASSLFRGTDTQY
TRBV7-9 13 ASSDSRGPWETQY
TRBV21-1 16 ASSKGRPGQPMNTEAF
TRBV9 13 ASSAGTGVNYGYT
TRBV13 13 ASSVRSSRAGELF
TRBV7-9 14 ASSPSGDRGKDTQY
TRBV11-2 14 ASSQDPRYSGNTIY
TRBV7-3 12 ASRNHNGGTEAF
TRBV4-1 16 ASSQDRPGGGNTGELF
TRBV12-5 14 ASAPYSREENTEAF
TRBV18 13 ASSPGEGRNQPQH
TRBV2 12 ASSDGDRDTEAF
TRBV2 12 ASRTGTVNTEAF
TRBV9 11 ASSPGQAYEQY
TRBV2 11 ASKYSPNYGYT
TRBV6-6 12 ASSYEVGGEGAF
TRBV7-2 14 ASSLMIGSAAEKLF
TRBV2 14 ASSEVSSGSSTTQY
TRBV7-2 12 ASSPGGNSYEQY
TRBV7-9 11 ASSIKGKTEAF
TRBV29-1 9 SVVGLTEAF
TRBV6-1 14 ASSEAGGGRTYEQY
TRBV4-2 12 ASSQDQGNQPQH
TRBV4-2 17 ASSHSTTVGRGALYTQY
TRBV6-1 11 ASLPGSNQPQH
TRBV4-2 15 ASSQELASGGTDTQY
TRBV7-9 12 ASSALAGGQTQY